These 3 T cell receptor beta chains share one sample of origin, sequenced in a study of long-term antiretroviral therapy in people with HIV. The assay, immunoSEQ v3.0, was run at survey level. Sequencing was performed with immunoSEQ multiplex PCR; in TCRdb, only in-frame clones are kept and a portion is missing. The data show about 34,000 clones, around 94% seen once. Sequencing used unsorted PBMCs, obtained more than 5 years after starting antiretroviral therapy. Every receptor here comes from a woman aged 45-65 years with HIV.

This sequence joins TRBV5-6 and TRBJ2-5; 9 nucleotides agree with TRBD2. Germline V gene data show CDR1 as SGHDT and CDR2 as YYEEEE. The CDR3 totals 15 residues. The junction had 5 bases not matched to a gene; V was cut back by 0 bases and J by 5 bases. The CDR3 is CASSLEAGGRETQYF. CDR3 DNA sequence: TGTGCCAGCAGCTTGGAAGCGGGGGGTCGGGAGACCCAGTACTTC.

CDR3 DNA: TGTGCCAGCAGCTTAAGTTGGGGGAACGAAAAACTGTTTTTT. It specifies CASSLSWGNEKLFF. The chain recombines TRBV7-2 with TRBJ1-4; D possibly corresponds to TRBD1 (5 bases). Germline CDR1 SGHTA, CDR2 FQGNSA. This CDR3 is 14 amino acids long. V lost 2 bases to trimming and J lost 8 bases, with 12 bases between them.

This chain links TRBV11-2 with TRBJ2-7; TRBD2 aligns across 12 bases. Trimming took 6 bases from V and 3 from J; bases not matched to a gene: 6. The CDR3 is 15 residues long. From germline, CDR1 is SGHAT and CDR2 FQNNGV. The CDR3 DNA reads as TGTGCCAGCAGTCCCACTAGCGGGGGGTACTACGAGCAGTACTTC. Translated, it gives CASSPTSGGYYEQYF.